The 30 T cell receptor beta chains below were found in one sample sequenced in a study of technical replicates of blood from a handful of donors. The repertoire was sequenced with immunoSEQ multiplex PCR; TCRdb's copy has only in-frame clones and lacks some. The sample holds tens of thousands of clones, approximately 97% seen once. The specimen was T cells isolated from PBMCs. These receptors all come from a human donor in good health.

This chain joins TRBV7-8 and TRBJ2-1; 9 bases are shared with TRBD2. CDR1 is SGHVS, CDR2 FQNEAQ, per germline. After removal of 6 bases from V and 7 bases from J, the junction contained 13 bases not matched to a gene. There are 16 residues in the CDR3. The CDR3 loop is CASSSRGLASTNEQFF. The DNA of the CDR3 is TGTGCCAGCAGTTCACGGGGACTAGCCAGTACTAATGAGCAGTTCTTC.

The rearrangement links TRBV6-1 to TRBJ2-7; the D gene is possibly TRBD2 (7 bases). V lost 6 bases and J 4 bases, leaving 16 bases between the germline ends. This CDR3 is 14 amino acids long. Germline V gene data show CDR1 as MNHNS and CDR2 as SASEGT. In DNA, the CDR3 is TGTGCCAGCAGGGAGGGGGGGTGGGGTTACGAGCAGTACTTC. It codes for CASREGGWGYEQYF.

CDR3: CASSGGELFF. The CDR3 DNA sequence: TGTGCCAGCTCGGGCGGGGAGCTGTTTTTT. J is TRBJ2-2 and V is TRBV28; D is uncertain. The CDR3 consists of 10 residues. Germline CDR1 MDHEN, CDR2 SYDVKM. Trimming cost V 8 bases and J 7 bases, with 5 bases left between them.

J is TRBJ2-2 and V is TRBV6-5; D perhaps matches TRBD2 (7 bases). CDR1 and CDR2 (germline): MNHEY, SVGAGI. The CDR3 covers 15 residues. V was clipped by 2 bases and J by 7 bases, with 14 bases between them. The CDR3 loop reads CASSYGGAVIGELFF. The CDR3 DNA follows: TGTGCCAGCAGTTACGGGGGGGCGGTAATCGGGGAGCTGTTTTTT.

This chain connects TRBV6-5 to TRBJ1-2; possible D gene TRBD1, 6 bases. CDR3 length: 12 amino acids. Trimming removed 6 bases from V and 4 bases from J, with 9 bases in between. Germline assignment: CDR1 MNHEY and CDR2 SVGAGI. In nucleotides, the CDR3 is TGTGCCAGCAGAGACAGGAGCTATGGCTACACCTTC. This encodes CASRDRSYGYTF.

The rearrangement uses TRBV10-3 and TRBJ2-7; D gene unclear. This CDR3 contains 11 residues. Germline V lookup: CDR1 ENHRY, CDR2 SYGVKD. V lost 6 bases to trimming and J lost 3 bases, with 6 bases between them. The DNA for the CDR3 is TGTGCCATCAGAAGCTACTACGAGCAGTACTTC. Protein: CAIRSYYEQYF.

CDR3: CASSLGESTEAFF. The CDR3 nucleotides read TGTGCCAGCAGCTTAGGGGAGAGCACTGAAGCTTTCTTT. This sequence joins TRBV13 and TRBJ1-1, with D uncertain. Trimming pared 0 bases from V and 4 bases from J, leaving 6 bases between. CDR1 PRHDT and CDR2 FYEKMQ come from the germline V gene (reference sequence). The CDR3 consists of 13 residues.

The V gene is TRBV19, the J gene TRBJ2-5, with D possibly being TRBD1 (5 bases). Trimming stripped 5 bases from V and 0 bases from J, with 13 bases between. The CDR3 is made up of 15 amino acids. Germline CDR1 is LNHDA and CDR2 is SQIVND (reference sequence). CDR3 DNA: TGTGCCAGTAGTCCCACAGGATTATACCAAGAGACCCAGTACTTC. This gives the protein CASSPTGLYQETQYF.

V is TRBV4-1 and J is TRBJ2-1, with D possibly matching TRBD2 (6 bases). Germline lookup yields CDR1 MGHRA and CDR2 YSYEKL. V was trimmed by 4 bases and J by 7 bases, leaving 17 bases between them. The CDR3 has 15 amino acids. The CDR3 bases are TGCGCCAGCAGCCCCTACGCCCTGCGGGGAAATGAGCAGTTCTTC. Protein: CASSPYALRGNEQFF.

This rearrangement joins TRBV4-1 to TRBJ2-5; 7 bases map to TRBD2. Germline trimming cut 1 base from V and 5 bases from J; bases unmatched to any gene: 10. Germline CDR1 MGHRA, CDR2 YSYEKL. This CDR3 spans 16 amino acids. The CDR3 reads CASSQVAGVRRETQYF. DNA for the CDR3: TGCGCCAGCAGCCAAGTTGCGGGAGTTCGGCGGGAGACCCAGTACTTC.

J is TRBJ2-7 and V is TRBV6-1; no reliable D call. CDR3 length: 11 amino acids. Germline-derived CDR1 and CDR2 are MNHNS and SASEGT. V shed 4 bases and J shed 4 bases, with 5 bases lying between them. CDR3 region: CASSAGYEQYF. CDR3 DNA sequence: TGTGCCAGCAGTGCCGGGTACGAGCAGTACTTC.

The chain recombines TRBV13 with TRBJ1-2, with TRBD1 identical over 9 bases. The CDR3 is 13 amino acids. Germline assignment: CDR1 PRHDT and CDR2 FYEKMQ (reference sequence). The V segment lost 5 bases and the J segment 8 bases; nucleotides outside the gene matches: 6. The CDR3 bases are TGTGCCAGCAGCATTGGACAGGGGTTGGGCTACACCTTC. It codes for CASSIGQGLGYTF.

CDR3 amino acids: CASSRTGEKYF. In nucleotides, the CDR3 is TGTGCCAGCAGTCGAACAGGGGAAAAGTACTTC. The chain uses TRBV7-9 and TRBJ2-5, with 7 positions matching TRBD1. The V gene end was trimmed by 6 bases and the J gene end by 12 bases; junction bases not matched to a gene: 7. Germline CDR1 is SEHNR and CDR2 is FQNEAQ (reference sequence). This CDR3 has 11 amino acids. The full variable domain, in which reference TRBV7-9 and TRBJ2-5 provide the parts outside the CDR3, is DTGVSQNPRHKITKRGQNVTFRCDPISEHNRLYWYRQTLGQGPEFLTYFQNEAQLEKSRLLSDRFSAERPKGSFSTLEIQRTEQGDSAMYLCASSRTGEKYFGPGTRLLVL.

The chain carries TRBV4-1 and TRBJ1-2, with a possible D match to TRBD1 (6 bases). This CDR3 has 14 amino acids. V lost 4 bases and J 4 bases, leaving 13 bases between the germline ends. Germline V CDR1 and CDR2: MGHRA, YSYEKL. CDR3 residues: CASSPDRGFYGYTF. The DNA for the CDR3 is TGCGCCAGCAGCCCGGACAGAGGGTTCTATGGCTACACCTTC.

The chain couples TRBV28 to TRBJ1-1; D possibly corresponds to TRBD1 (5 bases). V gave up 2 bases and J gave up 5 bases, with 6 bases separating them. Germline V CDR1 and CDR2: MDHEN, SYDVKM. The CDR3 length is 12 residues. The CDR3 region has the DNA TGTGCCAGCAGTTTAGCAGGGACTGAAGCTTTCTTT. Protein sequence: CASSLAGTEAFF.

For the CDR3, the DNA is TGTGCCAGCAGCTTAGGCCGGCTAGCAGTTTACGAGCAGTACTTC. Translated, it gives CASSLGRLAVYEQYF. The V gene is TRBV13, the J gene TRBJ2-7, with D perhaps matching TRBD2 (5 bases). The V and J ends lost 0 bases and 4 bases respectively, with 13 bases between them. This CDR3 comprises 15 residues. CDR1 and CDR2 (germline): PRHDT, FYEKMQ (reference sequence).

The V gene is TRBV4-1, the J gene TRBJ2-2; 13 bases map to TRBD2. Losses at the gene ends were 2 bases for V and 6 bases for J; bases not matched to a gene: 3. The CDR3 length is 16 residues. Germline-derived CDR1 and CDR2 are MGHRA and YSYEKL. The CDR3 loop reads CASSQPLAGGAGELFF. CDR3 nucleotides: TGCGCCAGCAGCCAACCACTAGCGGGGGGGGCCGGGGAGCTGTTTTTT.

The rearrangement links TRBV7-8 to TRBJ2-7; 9 bases are a match to TRBD1. CDR1 SGHVS and CDR2 FQNEAQ come from the germline V gene. Trimming removed 5 bases from V and 2 bases from J; junction bases left unmatched: 10. This CDR3 is built from 16 residues. The CDR3 loop is CASSTSRTGAAYEQYF. CDR3 DNA: TGTGCCAGCAGCACATCCAGGACAGGGGCAGCCTACGAGCAGTACTTC.

The chain has TRBV4-1 and TRBJ1-1; a weak D match, TRBD1 (5 bases). The CDR3 extends over 18 amino acids. CDR1 is MGHRA, CDR2 YSYEKL, per germline. The V and J ends lost 2 bases and 4 bases respectively, with 23 bases between them. CDR3 sequence reads: CASSQNPRHGAGGTEAFF. The CDR3 nucleotides are TGCGCCAGCAGCCAAAACCCCAGGCACGGGGCCGGGGGCACTGAAGCTTTCTTT.

The chain has TRBV25-1 and TRBJ1-1; D possibly corresponds to TRBD1 (6 bases). In germline, CDR1 is MGHDK, CDR2 SYGVNS. This CDR3 is 12 amino acids long. Between the trimmed V and J ends, which lost 7 bases and 3 bases, there was a span of 9 bases. The CDR3 bases are TGTGCCAGCACAGCAGGGGACACTGAAGCTTTCTTT. This encodes CASTAGDTEAFF.

DNA for the CDR3: TGTGCCAGCTCACCGGGAGCGGGAGCCCCCTACGAGCAGTACTTC. Translated, it gives CASSPGAGAPYEQYF. The gene calls are TRBV18 and TRBJ2-7, with 8 nucleotides matching TRBD2. Losses at the gene ends were 3 bases for V and 2 bases for J; bases not matched to a gene: 6. The length of the CDR3 is 15 residues. Germline-derived CDR1 and CDR2 are KGHSH and LQKENI.

The chain joins TRBV7-9 to TRBJ1-4; a possible D gene is TRBD1 (5 bases). The V and J ends lost 5 bases and 7 bases respectively, with 11 bases between them. There are 13 residues in the CDR3. The germline V gene encodes CDR1 SEHNR and CDR2 FQNEAQ (reference sequence). The CDR3 sequence: CASSRQQGEKLFF. For the CDR3, the DNA is TGTGCCAGCAGCCGACAGCAAGGTGAAAAACTGTTTTTT.

Of note for this clone: This same CDR3 is encoded by further DNA sequences in the sample. V usage is TRBV5-1 and J usage is TRBJ1-1; D gene uncertain. The V gene's germline CDR1 is SGHRS and CDR2 YFSETQ. V dropped 0 bases and J dropped 3 bases, with 3 bases sitting between them. The CDR3 covers 12 residues. The CDR3 DNA reads TGCGCCAGCAGCTTGGGAGACACTGAAGCTTTCTTT. This sequence encodes CASSLGDTEAFF.

This clone was picked up one time. The V gene is TRBV30, the J gene TRBJ1-2; 9 bases match TRBD1. After removal of 0 bases from V and 3 bases from J, the junction contained 8 bases not matched to a gene. The CDR3 is 16 amino acids. The germline V gene encodes CDR1 GTSNPN and CDR2 SVGIG (reference sequence). In DNA form, the CDR3 reads TGTGCCTGGAGTGTTCAAGGGACAGGGTGGTACTATGGCTACACCTTC. This encodes CAWSVQGTGWYYGYTF.

The V call is TRBV5-4, the J call TRBJ2-5; maybe TRBD1 (6 bases). Germline CDR1 and CDR2: SGHNT and YYREEE (reference sequence). Trimming left V 4 bases short and J 2 bases short, with 15 bases between. This CDR3 comprises 15 residues. This chain's CDR3 is CASSRWLGGQETQYF. The CDR3 DNA reads as TGTGCCAGCAGCCGATGGCTAGGGGGTCAAGAGACCCAGTACTTC.

The chain is built from TRBV5-4 and TRBJ2-3; D possibly corresponds to TRBD2 (5 bases). Germline CDR1 and CDR2: SGHNT and YYREEE (reference sequence). The ends were cut back, 10 bases at V and 2 bases at J, with 20 bases in the middle. This CDR3 has 15 amino acids. The CDR3 coding sequence is TGTGCCTCACAAAGGGAGAACGTTGCCACAGATACGCAGTATTTT. Translating it yields CASQRENVATDTQYF.

Comment on this clone: This sample also contains other DNA sequences that code for the same CDR3. The DNA of the CDR3 is TGTGCCAGCAGTTACTCGGCAGCTAACTATGGCTACACCTTC. It encodes CASSYSAANYGYTF. V and J are TRBV6-5 and TRBJ1-2; D is unclear. The CDR3 has 14 amino acids. V was shortened by 0 bases and J by 0 bases, with 5 bases between the two germline ends. The V gene's germline CDR1 is MNHEY and CDR2 SVGAGI.

The V call is TRBV30, the J call TRBJ2-2; 7 nucleotides agree with TRBD1. Germline lookup yields CDR1 GTSNPN and CDR2 SVGIG (reference sequence). The CDR3 length is 13 residues. The trim removed 7 bases at V and 5 bases at J, leaving 7 bases unmatched. CDR3 in amino acids: CASGQTRTGELFF. The CDR3 nucleotides are TGTGCCTCGGGACAGACTCGAACCGGGGAGCTGTTTTTT.

The V call is TRBV5-5, the J call TRBJ2-7; TRBD2 matches at 11 bases. Trimming removed 0 bases from V and 4 bases from J; junction bases left unmatched: 3. The CDR3 covers 15 residues. CDR1 is SGHKS, CDR2 YYEKEE, per germline (reference sequence). CDR3 sequence: CASSLAGTSGYEQYF. DNA for the CDR3: TGTGCCAGCAGCTTGGCGGGGACTAGCGGTTACGAGCAGTACTTC.

In DNA form, the CDR3 reads TGTGCCAGCAGCTTTAGCGGGAGTACCGATGAGCAGTTCTTC. As protein: CASSFSGSTDEQFF. The chain links TRBV7-9 to TRBJ2-1; 9 bases are shared with TRBD2. The trim removed 3 bases at V and 8 bases at J, leaving 5 bases unmatched. The CDR3 contains 14 residues. Germline CDR1 SEHNR, CDR2 FQNEAQ (reference sequence).